The sequence of this TCR beta chain was determined in a study of CD4 T cells in relation to SARS-CoV-2 and coronaviruses. This clone appeared a single time. Its cognate antigen is unknown. For 10 days, some 9.7 x 10^4 sorted CD4+ cells grew with T cell-depleted PBMCs and CEF. V was clipped by 0 bases and J by 4 bases; unmatched bases: 12. The germline CDR1 and CDR2 sequences are SGDLS and YYNGEE. This CDR3 comprises 17 residues. Libraries were prepared by immunoSEQ multiplex PCR; TCRdb keeps only in-frame clonotypes and omits some of them. The sample carries about 41,000 clones, more than 70% recorded once.

The chain joins TRBV9 to TRBJ1-1; 7 bases match TRBD1. The sample comprised naive CD4+ T cells from PBMCs, cultured in vitro. The subset was: naive CD4+ T cells isolated by negative enrichment. This receptor was obtained from an adult with COVID-19. CDR3 sequence (DNA): TGTGCCAGCAGCGTAGTTCCCCAGGGGGGCGCGGGCACTGAAGCTTTCTTT. It specifies CASSVVPQGGAGTEAFF.